These T cell receptor beta chains were read from a single sample in a study of blood T cell repertoires in COVID-19. Assay: immunoSEQ multiplex PCR; the TCRdb copy retains only in-frame clones and omits some. The profile shows about 260,000 clones, over 80% of them singletons. The sample comprised PBMCs or T cells enriched from blood (not recorded which). The receptors were sampled from a woman in her forties who had been exposed to COVID-19. Both conserved end residues are part of each CDR3. The D gene is left open where the match is weak. Not all rows give a size; the values are once, few, many and, for expanded clones, a class.

D,size,J,V,CDR3,DNA
TRBD1,NA,TRBJ2-4,TRBV24-1,CATSGYPGQGENIQYF,TGTGCCACCAGTGGCTACCCCGGACAGGGGGAAAACATTCAGTACTTC
NA,NA,TRBJ2-1,TRBV12-3/TRBV12-4,CASSKGGGNEQFF,TGTGCCAGCAGTAAGGGAGGCGGCAATGAGCAGTTCTTC
TRBD2,few,TRBJ2-1,TRBV2,CASRLTSGRVSDEQFF,TGTGCCAGCAGGCTGACTAGCGGGAGGGTAAGCGATGAGCAGTTCTTC
NA,NA,TRBJ2-3,TRBV3-1/TRBV3-2,CASSQPHTDTQYF,TGTGCCAGCAGCCAACCCCACACAGATACGCAGTATTTT
NA,NA,TRBJ1-4,TRBV7-9,CASSRGGVFDEKLFF,TGTGCCAGCAGCCGTGGGGGGGTATTCGATGAAAAACTGTTTTTT
NA,NA,TRBJ1-1,TRBV4-3,CASSRRGDTEAFF,TGCGCCAGCAGCCGACGGGGGGACACTGAAGCTTTCTTT
TRBD2,NA,TRBJ2-5,TRBV2,CASTPSGHQETQYF,TGTGCCAGCACTCCTAGCGGGCACCAAGAGACCCAGTACTTC
TRBD1,NA,TRBJ1-2,TRBV10-1,CASSESKGTGYYGYTF,TGCGCCAGCAGTGAGTCGAAGGGGACAGGCTACTATGGCTACACCTTC
NA,NA,TRBJ1-6,TRBV2,CASSVLGGDNSPLHF,TGTGCCAGCAGTGTGTTAGGCGGCGATAATTCACCCCTCCACTTT
TRBD2,NA,TRBJ2-7,TRBV7-2,CASSWLAGGNYEQYF,TGTGCCAGCAGCTGGCTAGCGGGGGGTAACTACGAGCAGTACTTC
NA,NA,TRBJ1-6,TRBV25-1,CASSEVQGLSPLHF,TGTGCCAGCAGTGAAGTGCAGGGTTTATCACCCCTCCACTTT
NA,few,TRBJ1-1,TRBV19,CASITVRNTEAFF,TGTGCCAGTATAACAGTGAGGAACACTGAAGCTTTCTTT
NA,NA,TRBJ2-3,TRBV24-1,CATSDGKLDTQYF,TGTGCCACCAGTGACGGGAAGTTGGATACGCAGTATTTT
TRBD2,NA,TRBJ2-5,TRBV30,CARLAGEGETQYF,TGTGCCAGACTAGCGGGAGAAGGCGAGACCCAGTACTTC
NA,NA,TRBJ1-2,TRBV14,CASSPDKRYGYTF,TGTGCCAGCAGCCCCGACAAGCGGTATGGCTACACCTTC
NA,once,TRBJ2-7,TRBV7-3,CASSPAGEGAEQYF,TGTGCCAGCAGCCCCGCCGGGGAAGGAGCCGAGCAGTACTTC
NA,NA,TRBJ1-4,TRBV28,CASSPPSGQEKLFF,TGTGCCAGCAGTCCGCCTTCAGGGCAAGAAAAACTGTTTTTT
NA,once,TRBJ2-7,TRBV4-1,CASSQVPGPNGEQYF,TGCGCCAGCAGCCAAGTTCCAGGTCCCAACGGCGAGCAGTACTTC
NA,NA,TRBJ2-3,TRBV4-3,CASSLWTVSTDTQYF,TGCGCCAGCAGCCTTTGGACAGTAAGCACAGATACGCAGTATTTT
TRBD1,NA,TRBJ2-7,TRBV19,CASSPGGPYEQYF,TGTGCCAGTTCTCCAGGGGGCCCCTACGAGCAGTACTTC